The T cell receptor beta chain described here comes from a study of Graves' ophthalmopathy and Graves' hyperthyroidism. General study findings and limits: Blood also carried most expanded thyroid clonotypes exceeding 0.001 frequency.

Worth noting for this clonotype: Antigen specificity is unknown.

Amplified TCR beta CDR3 regions were obtained using RNA transcripts as template. RT-PCR in the first round used HTBI primers; a second-round multiplex PCR followed. Each CDR3 protein is one row after TCRdb ran MiXCR on the multiplex PCR reads. In the table there are 350,000 to 400,000 distinct CDR3 sequences, about 16% of which are singletons. Clinical symptoms, serum thyroxine, TRAb, thyroid ultrasound and orbital computed tomography determined diagnosis. This receptor was obtained from a woman aged 18 to 35 with Graves' ophthalmopathy. Sequenced material: peripheral blood.

The CDR3 nucleotides read TGTGCCAGCAGCTTAGTGAACACCTACCAAGAGACCCAGTACTTC. It yields the protein CASSLVNTYQETQYF. V usage is TRBV7-8 and J usage is TRBJ2-5; D ambiguous. Germline CDR1 SGHVS, CDR2 FQNEAQ. CDR3 length: 15 amino acids. Trimming shortened V by 1 base and J by 0 bases, and 9 bases separated the two germline ends.